This T cell receptor (beta chain) was found in a study of blood T cells in healthy people across ages. Germline CDR1 is SGHTA and CDR2 is FQGNSA. The V gene lost 3 bases and the J gene lost 0 bases, with 10 bases spanning the gap. The CDR3 sequence is 15 residues long. A second PCR of roughly 7 to 11 cycles used a sample-barcoded 5' primer and a J-beta primer mix. A single record per CDR3 protein comes from TCRdb applying MiXCR to the 5' RACE reads. The sample lists hundreds of thousands of distinct CDR3 sequences, roughly three fifths occurring once. Individuals who donated were healthy Caucasians from Russia aged roughly 6 to 90.

This TCR came from a middle-aged man in good health. The specimen sequenced was blood. The V gene is TRBV7-2, the J gene TRBJ2-3; no clear D. The CDR3 region has the DNA TGTGCCAGCAGCTTTGGCCAGCCAAGCACAGATACGCAGTATTTT. It translates to CASSFGQPSTDTQYF.